Below are 24 T cell receptor beta chains sequenced from a single sample in a study of blood T cells in healthy people across ages. Combining a sample-barcoded 5' primer with a J-beta primer mix, a second PCR ran for about 6 to 12 cycles. One entry per CDR3 protein, called by TCRdb with MiXCR from the 5' RACE reads. The sample lists about 1.4 million distinct CDR3 sequences; approximately 59% were seen once. Sequenced: blood. Every receptor here comes from a man in his late teens or twenties in good health.

V usage is TRBV4-1 and J usage is TRBJ2-7, with 9 nucleotides matching TRBD2. The V and J ends lost 2 bases and 2 bases, in that order; junction bases with no gene match: 4. Germline V lookup: CDR1 MGHRA, CDR2 YSYEKL. The CDR3 covers 15 residues. The CDR3 here is CASSQTGLAAYEQYF. The CDR3 DNA follows: TGCGCCAGCAGCCAAACGGGACTAGCAGCCTACGAGCAGTACTTC.

The chain employs TRBV6-5 and TRBJ1-6, with D possibly being TRBD1 (6 bases). The CDR3 length is 15 residues. The V gene lost 2 bases and the J gene lost 7 bases, with 12 bases spanning the gap. Germline loops: CDR1 MNHEY, CDR2 SVGAGI. This chain's CDR3 is CASSYQGGQNSPLHF. For the CDR3, the DNA is TGTGCCAGCAGTTACCAAGGGGGGCAGAATTCACCCCTCCACTTT.

This clonotype was observed a few times. The rearrangement links TRBV7-6 to TRBJ2-3; D ambiguous. The CDR3 is 14 residues long. Germline CDR1 is SGHVS and CDR2 is FNYEAQ. Deletions cut 1 base from V and 1 base from J, with 6 bases between. The CDR3: CASSLVPGTDTQYF. The DNA of the CDR3 is TGTGCCAGCAGCTTAGTTCCGGGCACAGATACGCAGTATTTT.

Here the CDR3 reads CSADSFFYEQYF. The CDR3 nucleotides are TGCAGCGCCGATAGTTTCTTCTACGAGCAGTACTTC. The chain employs TRBV29-1 and TRBJ2-7, with D unclear. This CDR3 contains 12 residues. Germline CDR1 reads SQVTM; CDR2 reads ANQGSEA. Between the trimmed V and J ends, which lost 7 bases and 3 bases, there was a span of 13 bases.

The sample holds a few counts of this clonotype. The chain employs TRBV7-9 and TRBJ2-2; unclear D gene. V lost 5 bases to trimming and J lost 0 bases, with 10 bases between them. Germline V gene sequence: CDR1 SEHNR, CDR2 FQNEAQ (reference sequence). CDR3 size: 15 residues. CDR3 amino acids: CASSPRIPNTGELFF. The CDR3 nucleotides read TGTGCCAGCAGCCCCCGGATTCCGAACACCGGGGAGCTGTTTTTT.

The J gene is TRBJ1-1, the V gene TRBV10-3; TRBD1 matches at 10 bases. Germline V gene sequence: CDR1 ENHRY, CDR2 SYGVKD. V lost 6 bases, J lost 6 bases, and 7 bases stayed unmatched. The CDR3 runs to 14 residues. Here the CDR3 reads CAISEDRGEAEAFF. The CDR3 DNA is TGTGCCATCAGCGAGGACAGGGGGGAAGCTGAAGCTTTCTTT.

The chain couples TRBV29-1 to TRBJ1-2; unclear D gene. V was pared by 5 bases and J by 8 bases, with 12 bases between. Germline V gene lookup returns CDR1 SQVTM and CDR2 ANQGSEA. This CDR3 spans 11 amino acids. The DNA for the CDR3 is TGCAGCGTTTCGGTGACCATGGGCTACACCTTC. This gives the protein CSVSVTMGYTF.

The chain has TRBV6-2 or TRBV6-3 and TRBJ2-4; D unclear. Near its end, the DNA agrees better with TRBJ2-7, so the J call may be wrong. Germline lookup yields CDR1 MNHEY and CDR2 SVGEGT. This CDR3 region has 12 residues. This CDR3 is CASSYVWNEQYF. The CDR3 nucleotides read TGTGCCAGCAGTTATGTGTGGAACGAGCAGTACTTC.

This clonotype was observed a single time. The J gene is TRBJ2-1, the V gene TRBV4-2; TRBD2 aligns across 8 bases. CDR1 and CDR2 (germline): LGHNA, YNFKEQ. The length of the CDR3 is 15 residues. Trimming took 4 bases from V and 7 from J; bases not matched to a gene: 9. CDR3 amino acids: CASSPTGTSVNEQFF. CDR3 DNA sequence: TGTGCCAGCAGCCCAACCGGGACTAGTGTTAATGAGCAGTTCTTC.

The V and J genes are TRBV5-1 and TRBJ2-2; D is uncertain. Trimming stripped 3 bases from V and 2 bases from J, with 11 bases between. The CDR3 has 15 amino acids. Germline CDR1 reads SGHRS; CDR2 reads YFSETQ. CDR3 coding DNA: TGCGCCAGCAGCTCGTCCCTAATTAACACCGGGGAGCTGTTTTTT. Its translation: CASSSSLINTGELFF.

The genes are TRBV20-1 and TRBJ2-2; unclear D gene. The CDR3 has 16 residues. V lost 2 bases to trimming and J lost 1 base, with 14 bases between them. Germline CDR1 DFQATT, CDR2 SNEGSKA (reference sequence). DNA of the CDR3: TGCAGTGCTAGATTGGACCCCAACCAGAACACCGGGGAGCTGTTTTTT. Its translation is CSARLDPNQNTGELFF.

This clonotype was recorded a few times. The V gene is TRBV29-1, the J gene TRBJ1-4; 11 bases are shared with TRBD1. V lost 6 bases, J lost 8 bases, and 5 bases stayed unmatched. There are 13 residues in the CDR3. Germline values: CDR1 SQVTM, CDR2 ANQGSEA. DNA of the CDR3: TGCAGCGTAGGACAGGGGGCCGGGGAAAAACTGTTTTTT. Protein sequence: CSVGQGAGEKLFF.

As to this clonotype: The conserved final phenylalanine or tryptophan is absent from the CDR3, which likely points to a read error. The chain is built from TRBV5-6 and TRBJ2-2, with 11 bases matching TRBD1. Germline V lookup: CDR1 SGHDT, CDR2 YYEEEE. The CDR3 sequence is 16 residues long. The trim removed 1 base at V and 6 bases at J, leaving 5 bases unmatched. In DNA form, the CDR3 reads TGTGCCAGCAGCTTGATACAGGGACAGGGGGCCGGGGAGCTGTTTCTT. Translation gives CASSLIQGQGAGELFL.

V and J are TRBV28 and TRBJ1-5; D uncertain. The CDR3 sequence is 15 residues long. The V end lost 6 bases, the J end lost 2 bases, and 14 bases lay between the germline ends. Germline V gives CDR1 MDHEN, CDR2 SYDVKM. CDR3 sequence reads: CASSYDGGGNQPQHF. In DNA form, the CDR3 reads TGTGCCAGCAGCTACGACGGTGGGGGCAATCAGCCCCAGCATTTT.

There are a few counts of this clonotype. The rearrangement links TRBV11-2 to TRBJ2-5; a weak D match, TRBD2 (5 bases). The CDR3 spans 15 residues. Germline V gene lookup returns CDR1 SGHAT and CDR2 FQNNGV. With 5 bases removed from V and 5 bases from J, the gap between germline ends came to 18 bases. DNA of the CDR3: TGTGCCAGCAGCCCTAGCCCGCGGCCCAACGAGACCCAGTACTTC. It is translated as CASSPSPRPNETQYF.

This clonotype was detected ten times or more. This chain links TRBV2 with TRBJ2-2; perhaps TRBD2 as D (6 bases). From germline, CDR1 is SNHLY and CDR2 FYNNEI. This CDR3 spans 17 amino acids. Trimming shortened V by 6 bases and J by 3 bases, and 20 bases separated the two germline ends. The CDR3 nucleotides are TGTGCCAGCAGCAACCCCGCGGACTGGGGGGACACCGGGGAGCTGTTTTTT. This translates into CASSNPADWGDTGELFF. The full variable domain, in which reference TRBV2 and TRBJ2-2 provide the parts outside the CDR3, is EPEVTQTPSHQVTQMGQEVILRCVPISNHLYFYWYRQILGQKVEFLVSFYNNEISEKSEIFDDQFSVERPDGSNFTLKIRSTKLEDSAMYFCASSNPADWGDTGELFFGEGSRLTVL.

V gene TRBV7-9 combines with J gene TRBJ2-5; 12 bases agree with TRBD2. The J segment lost 2 bases and the V segment lost 5 bases, leaving 3 bases of the junction unmatched. CDR3 length: 15 residues. Germline CDR1 is SEHNR and CDR2 is FQNEAQ (reference sequence). The CDR3: CASSQTSGRQETQYF. CDR3 in DNA: TGTGCCAGCAGCCAGACTAGCGGGAGACAAGAGACCCAGTACTTC.

This clonotype appeared once. The chain combines TRBV20-1 with TRBJ2-7; 12 nucleotides match TRBD1. This CDR3 is built from 12 residues. Trimming removed 4 bases from V and 6 bases from J; junction bases left unmatched: 1. Germline V CDR1 and CDR2: DFQATT, SNEGSKA (reference sequence). The CDR3: CSAKGQGAEQYF. In nucleotides, the CDR3 is TGCAGTGCTAAGGGACAGGGGGCCGAGCAGTACTTC.

This clonotype appeared a few times. The chain carries TRBV20-1 and TRBJ1-2; D perhaps matches TRBD1 (5 bases). This CDR3 is built from 11 residues. The germline V gene encodes CDR1 DFQATT and CDR2 SNEGSKA (reference sequence). Trimming stripped 7 bases from V and 10 bases from J, with 16 bases between. CDR3 loop: CSGQVAGDYTF. The DNA for the CDR3 is TGCAGTGGCCAGGTGGCGGGGGACTACACCTTC.

The chain joins TRBV5-1 to TRBJ2-6; D call uncertain. Germline CDR1 and CDR2: SGHRS and YFSETQ. With 4 bases removed from V and 2 bases from J, the gap between germline ends came to 10 bases. The CDR3 loop spans 15 amino acids. DNA of the CDR3: TGCGCCAGCAGCACAGAGCTCCCTGGGGCCAACGTCCTGACTTTC. Its translation: CASSTELPGANVLTF.

The J gene is TRBJ2-1, the V gene TRBV6-2 or TRBV6-3, with TRBD2 matching over 8 bases. The CDR3 totals 15 residues. Germline lookup yields CDR1 MNHEY and CDR2 SVGEGT. Trimming at V came to 6 bases and at J to 6 bases, leaving 10 bases not matched to a gene. The CDR3 DNA reads as TGTGCCAGCAGCCCCACCGGGGGGGCCTTCAATGAGCAGTTCTTC. Translation: CASSPTGGAFNEQFF.

Points on this clonotype: The junction differs from germline at one of its ends, possibly a read error. This chain links TRBV30 with TRBJ1-5; D is perhaps TRBD1 (6 bases). From germline, CDR1 is GTSNPN and CDR2 SVGIG (reference sequence). This CDR3 is built from 13 residues. The CDR3 DNA is TGTGCCTGGAGCGGACAGTCCGATCAGCCCCGGCATTTT. Amino acids: CAWSGQSDQPRHF.

This chain links TRBV7-2 with TRBJ2-3; D gene unclear. V shed 1 base and J shed 6 bases, with 11 bases lying between them. Looked up from germline, CDR1 is SGHTA and CDR2 is FQGNSA. The CDR3 spans 14 residues. CDR3 loop: CASSLGPERDTQYF. The DNA for the CDR3 is TGTGCCAGCAGCTTAGGGCCGGAGAGGGATACGCAGTATTTT. Variable domain in full (rest from reference TRBV7-2 and TRBJ2-3): GAGVSQSPSNKVTEKGKDVELRCDPISGHTALYWYRQSLGQGLEFLIYFQGNSAPDKSGLPSDRFSAERTGGSVSTLTIQRTQQEDSAVYLCASSLGPERDTQYFGPGTRLTVL.

In its sample, this clonotype was seen many times. The chain employs TRBV20-1 and TRBJ2-5; D gene unclear. Trimming took 8 bases from V and 4 from J, leaving 14 bases between them. The V gene's germline CDR1 is DFQATT and CDR2 SNEGSKA (reference sequence). The CDR3 contains 12 residues. The CDR3 DNA sequence: TGCAGTCCATCTCTACGCCCAGAGACCCAGTACTTC. Protein product: CSPSLRPETQYF.